This TCR beta chain was found in a study of T cell repertoires in cytomegalovirus infection. For the study at large: An indication of both CMV infection and matching HLA type came from public TCR beta signatures. The study's findings and limits: HLA-C-restricted CMV clonotypes gave the most frequent clonotype in two of eight donors.

CDR1 and CDR2 from the germline V gene are SGHTA and FQGNSA. CDR3 length: 15 amino acids. TCRdb passed the reads through MiXCR, listing each CDR3 protein once. The table shows roughly 310,000 distinct CDR3 sequences, with 15% to 20% occurring only once. Details on this clonotype: Antigen: not known. A read error is possible here, since a much larger clone lies one base away.

The sequenced material came from PBMCs. The rearrangement joins TRBV7-2 to TRBJ1-6; the D gene is possibly TRBD1 (5 bases). This receptor was obtained from a human donor in good health (CMV status not recorded). Some clones in this sample may be carry-over from other donors' samples. CDR3 DNA sequence: TGTGTCAGCAGCTTACGTCCGGGGGACTATTCACCCCTCCACTTT. Protein sequence: CVSSLRPGDYSPLHF.